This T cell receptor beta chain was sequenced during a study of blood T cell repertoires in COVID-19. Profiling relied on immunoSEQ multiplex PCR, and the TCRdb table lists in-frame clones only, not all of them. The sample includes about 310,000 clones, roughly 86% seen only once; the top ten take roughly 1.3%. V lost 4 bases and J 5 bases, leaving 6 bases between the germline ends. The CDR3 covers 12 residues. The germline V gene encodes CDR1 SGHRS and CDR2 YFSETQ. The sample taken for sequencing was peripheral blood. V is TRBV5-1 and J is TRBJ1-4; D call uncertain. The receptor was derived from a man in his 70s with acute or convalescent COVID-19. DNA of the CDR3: TGCGCCAGCAGCCTGCTAAATGAAAAACTGTTTTTT. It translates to CASSLLNEKLFF. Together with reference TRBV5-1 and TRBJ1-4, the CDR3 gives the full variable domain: KAGVTQTPRYLIKTRGQQVTLSCSPISGHRSVSWYQQTPGQGLQFLFEYFSETQRNKGNFPGRFSGRQFSNSRSEMNVSTLELGDSALYLCASSLLNEKLFFGSGTQLSVL.